Sequencing of this TCR beta chain was carried out in a study of CD8 T cells in Susac syndrome. A quantity of roughly 0.5 to 1 ug RNA underwent reverse transcription using random hexamers. A multiplex approach, immunoSEQ multiplex PCR, amplified TCR beta CDR3 across 54 Vbeta and 13 Jbeta. One entry per CDR3 protein, called by TCRdb with MiXCR from the immunoSEQ multiplex PCR reads. Of about 130,000 distinct CDR3 sequences in the sample, roughly 94% were seen once. Sequenced input: CD4+ T cells from PBMCs. This TCR was recovered from a human donor with multiple sclerosis.

CDR3 residues: CASSLGGQGGKTQYF. The CDR3, as DNA: TGTGCCAGCAGCTTGGGGGGGCAGGGGGGAAAGACCCAGTACTTC. V usage is TRBV5-4 and J usage is TRBJ2-5, with D tentatively TRBD1 (7 bases). V was cut by 0 bases and J by 6 bases, with 15 bases left in between. Germline V lookup: CDR1 SGHNT, CDR2 YYREEE (reference sequence). The length of the CDR3 is 15 residues.